The rows below give T cell receptor beta chains drawn from one sample of a study of cytomegalovirus exposure and HLA in healthy donors. Sequenced by immunoSEQ multiplex PCR; TCRdb stores in-frame clones only, minus some. The data show about 220,000 clones, with 60% to 80% seen just once and approximately 1.8% held by the top ten. Material for sequencing was PBMCs. All receptors come from a male donor in good health and CMV-seronegative. Both conserved end residues are part of each CDR3. Each record gives: CDR3 length, V gene, CDR3 protein.

CDR3 length: 15; V gene: TRBV4-2; CDR3 protein: CASSQESYREDEQFF
CDR3 length: 15; V gene: TRBV19; CDR3 protein: CASSMSGVEAYEQYF
CDR3 length: 12; V gene: TRBV6-6; CDR3 protein: CASSQPGTEAFF
CDR3 length: 18; V gene: TRBV5-1; CDR3 protein: CASSRVDRLAGGDNEQFF
CDR3 length: 15; V gene: TRBV7-2; CDR3 protein: CASSPGVAGYNEQFF
CDR3 length: 18; V gene: TRBV7-3; CDR3 protein: CASSPLGGGSGTTDTQYF
CDR3 length: 13; V gene: TRBV7-2; CDR3 protein: CASSPQGDGGYTF
CDR3 length: 15; V gene: TRBV27; CDR3 protein: CASSPGTGGPYEQYF
CDR3 length: 13; V gene: TRBV7-3; CDR3 protein: CASSQQGGTEAFF
CDR3 length: 13; V gene: TRBV29-1; CDR3 protein: CSVTGTGGEEQYF
CDR3 length: 16; V gene: TRBV5-1; CDR3 protein: CASSLIQGAAGNTIYF
CDR3 length: 14; V gene: TRBV5-1; CDR3 protein: CASSLNRDRNGYTF
CDR3 length: 14; V gene: TRBV29-1; CDR3 protein: CSVAEGAVTDTQYF
CDR3 length: 13; V gene: TRBV29-1; CDR3 protein: CSGRENSGNTIYF
CDR3 length: 16; V gene: TRBV10-1; CDR3 protein: CASSPLGGLSNTEAFF
CDR3 length: 13; V gene: TRBV11-3; CDR3 protein: CASSRGLDYEQYF
CDR3 length: 13; V gene: TRBV6-1; CDR3 protein: CASTSRVNTEAFF
CDR3 length: 12; V gene: TRBV15; CDR3 protein: CATSSRVETQYF
CDR3 length: 12; V gene: TRBV7-2; CDR3 protein: CASTLVVGGYTF
CDR3 length: 15; V gene: TRBV2; CDR3 protein: CASSGRGASTDTQYF